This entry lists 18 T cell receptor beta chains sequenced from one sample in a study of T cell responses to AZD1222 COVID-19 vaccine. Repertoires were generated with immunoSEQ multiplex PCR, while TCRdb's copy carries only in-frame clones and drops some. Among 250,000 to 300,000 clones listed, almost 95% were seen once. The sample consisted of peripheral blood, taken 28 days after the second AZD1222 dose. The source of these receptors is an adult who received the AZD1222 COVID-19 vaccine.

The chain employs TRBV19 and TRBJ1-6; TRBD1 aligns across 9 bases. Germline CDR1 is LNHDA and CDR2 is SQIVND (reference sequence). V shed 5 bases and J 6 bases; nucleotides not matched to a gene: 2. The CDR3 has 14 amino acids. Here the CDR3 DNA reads TGTGCCAGTAGTTCGACAGGGGGTAATTCACCCCTCCACTTT. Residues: CASSSTGGNSPLHF.

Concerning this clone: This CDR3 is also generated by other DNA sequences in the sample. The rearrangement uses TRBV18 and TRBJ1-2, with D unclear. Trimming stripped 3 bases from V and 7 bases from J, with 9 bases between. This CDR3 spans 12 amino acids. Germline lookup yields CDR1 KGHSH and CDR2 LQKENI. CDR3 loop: CASSPREGGYTF. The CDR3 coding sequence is TGTGCCAGCTCACCCCGGGAAGGTGGCTACACCTTC.

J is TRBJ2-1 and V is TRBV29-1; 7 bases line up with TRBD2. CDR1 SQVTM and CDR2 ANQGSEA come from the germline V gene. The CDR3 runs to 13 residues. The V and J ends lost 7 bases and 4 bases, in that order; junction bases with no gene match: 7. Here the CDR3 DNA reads TGCAGCGGGGGACTAATCGCATACAATGAGCAGTTCTTC. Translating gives CSGGLIAYNEQFF.

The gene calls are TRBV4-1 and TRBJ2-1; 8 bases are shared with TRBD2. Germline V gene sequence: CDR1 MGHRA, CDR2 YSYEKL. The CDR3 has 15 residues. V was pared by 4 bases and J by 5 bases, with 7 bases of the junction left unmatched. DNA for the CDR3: TGCGCCAGCAGCCCGGCCAGCGGGGGTAACAATGAGCAGTTCTTC. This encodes CASSPASGGNNEQFF.

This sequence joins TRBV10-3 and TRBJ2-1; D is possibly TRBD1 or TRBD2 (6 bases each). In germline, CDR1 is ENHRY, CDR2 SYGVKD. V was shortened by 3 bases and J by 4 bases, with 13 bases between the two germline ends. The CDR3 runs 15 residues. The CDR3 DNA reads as TGTGCCATCAGTGATGAGGGGGGCCGATACAATGAGCAGTTCTTC. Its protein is CAISDEGGRYNEQFF.

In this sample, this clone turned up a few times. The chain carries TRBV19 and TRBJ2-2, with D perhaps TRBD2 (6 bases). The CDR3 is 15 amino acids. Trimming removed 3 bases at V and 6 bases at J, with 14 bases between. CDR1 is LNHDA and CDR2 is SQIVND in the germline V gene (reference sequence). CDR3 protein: CASSMEGPRSGELFF. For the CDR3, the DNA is TGTGCCAGTAGTATGGAGGGGCCTCGTTCCGGGGAGCTGTTTTTT.

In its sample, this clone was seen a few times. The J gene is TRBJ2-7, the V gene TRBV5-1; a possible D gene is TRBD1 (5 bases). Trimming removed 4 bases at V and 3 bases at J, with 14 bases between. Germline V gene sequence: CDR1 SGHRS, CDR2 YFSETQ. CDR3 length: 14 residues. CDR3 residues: CASSPLDTVYEQYF. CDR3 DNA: TGCGCCAGCAGCCCCCTGGACACGGTCTACGAGCAGTACTTC.

CDR3 residues: CASSYNTDQETQYF. CDR3 in DNA: TGTGCCAGCAGTTACAACACCGACCAAGAGACCCAGTACTTC. The genes are TRBV6-5 and TRBJ2-5; D remains ambiguous. The V end was cut by 2 bases, the J end by 0 bases, with 7 bases between. Germline CDR1 MNHEY, CDR2 SVGAGI. CDR3 length: 14 amino acids.

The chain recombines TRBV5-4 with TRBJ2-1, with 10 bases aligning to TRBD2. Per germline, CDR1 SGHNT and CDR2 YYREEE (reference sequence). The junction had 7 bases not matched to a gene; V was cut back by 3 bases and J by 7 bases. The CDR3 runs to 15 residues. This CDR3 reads CASSWASGSINEQFF. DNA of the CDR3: TGTGCCAGCAGCTGGGCTAGCGGGAGCATAAATGAGCAGTTCTTC.

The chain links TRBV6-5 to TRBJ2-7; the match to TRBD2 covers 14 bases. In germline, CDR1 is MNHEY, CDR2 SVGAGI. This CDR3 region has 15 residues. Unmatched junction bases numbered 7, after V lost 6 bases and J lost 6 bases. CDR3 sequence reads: CASRGLAGVLGEQYF. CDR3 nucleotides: TGTGCCAGCAGGGGACTAGCGGGAGTTTTGGGCGAGCAGTACTTC.

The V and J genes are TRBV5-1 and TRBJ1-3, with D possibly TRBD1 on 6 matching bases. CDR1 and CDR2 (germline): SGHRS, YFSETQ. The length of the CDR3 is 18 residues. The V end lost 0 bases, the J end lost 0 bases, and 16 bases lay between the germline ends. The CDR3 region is CASSLAGQGSFSGNTIYF. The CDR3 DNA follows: TGCGCCAGCAGCTTGGCGGGACAAGGATCCTTCTCTGGAAACACCATATATTTT.

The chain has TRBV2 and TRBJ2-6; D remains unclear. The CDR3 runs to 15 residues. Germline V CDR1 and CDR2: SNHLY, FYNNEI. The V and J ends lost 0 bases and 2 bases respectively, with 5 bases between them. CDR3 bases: TGTGCCAGCAGTGAAGCACAGACTGGGGCCAACGTCCTGACTTTC. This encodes CASSEAQTGANVLTF.

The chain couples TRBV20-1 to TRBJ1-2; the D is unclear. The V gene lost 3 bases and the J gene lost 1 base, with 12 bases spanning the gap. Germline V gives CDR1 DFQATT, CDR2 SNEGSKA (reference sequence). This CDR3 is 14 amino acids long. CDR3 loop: CSASDTKLNYGYTF. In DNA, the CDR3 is TGCAGTGCTAGTGACACCAAACTTAACTATGGCTACACCTTC.

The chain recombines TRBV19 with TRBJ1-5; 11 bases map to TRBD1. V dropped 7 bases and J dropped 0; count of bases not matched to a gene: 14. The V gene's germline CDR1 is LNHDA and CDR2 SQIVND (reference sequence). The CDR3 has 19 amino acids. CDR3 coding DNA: TGTGCCAGTAATTTCCCTCCGGGACAGGGGGTCAGTAGCAATCAGCCCCAGCATTTT. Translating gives CASNFPPGQGVSSNQPQHF.

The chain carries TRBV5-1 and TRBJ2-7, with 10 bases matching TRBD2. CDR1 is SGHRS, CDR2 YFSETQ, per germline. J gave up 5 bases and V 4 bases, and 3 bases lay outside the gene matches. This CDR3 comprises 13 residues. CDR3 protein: CASSPGLADEQYF. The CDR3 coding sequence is TGCGCCAGCAGCCCCGGACTAGCGGACGAGCAGTACTTC.

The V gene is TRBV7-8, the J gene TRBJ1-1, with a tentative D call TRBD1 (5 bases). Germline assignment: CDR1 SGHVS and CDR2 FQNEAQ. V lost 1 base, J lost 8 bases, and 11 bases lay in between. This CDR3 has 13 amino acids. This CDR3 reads CASSLGGGLEAFF. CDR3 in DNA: TGTGCCAGCAGCTTAGGGGGGGGATTAGAAGCTTTCTTT.

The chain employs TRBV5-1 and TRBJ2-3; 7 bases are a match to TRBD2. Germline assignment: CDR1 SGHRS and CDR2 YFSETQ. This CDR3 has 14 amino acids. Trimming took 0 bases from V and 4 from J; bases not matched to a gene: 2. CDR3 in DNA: TGCGCCAGCAGCTTGGAAGCGGGGCCAGATACGCAGTATTTT. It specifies CASSLEAGPDTQYF.

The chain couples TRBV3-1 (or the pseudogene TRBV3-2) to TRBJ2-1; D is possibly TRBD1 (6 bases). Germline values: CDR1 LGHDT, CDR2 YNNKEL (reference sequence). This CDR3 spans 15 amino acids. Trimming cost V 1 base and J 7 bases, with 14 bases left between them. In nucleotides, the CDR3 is TGTGCCAGCAGCCAAGGGCAGGGGTCTCGTAATGAGCAGTTCTTC. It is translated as CASSQGQGSRNEQFF.